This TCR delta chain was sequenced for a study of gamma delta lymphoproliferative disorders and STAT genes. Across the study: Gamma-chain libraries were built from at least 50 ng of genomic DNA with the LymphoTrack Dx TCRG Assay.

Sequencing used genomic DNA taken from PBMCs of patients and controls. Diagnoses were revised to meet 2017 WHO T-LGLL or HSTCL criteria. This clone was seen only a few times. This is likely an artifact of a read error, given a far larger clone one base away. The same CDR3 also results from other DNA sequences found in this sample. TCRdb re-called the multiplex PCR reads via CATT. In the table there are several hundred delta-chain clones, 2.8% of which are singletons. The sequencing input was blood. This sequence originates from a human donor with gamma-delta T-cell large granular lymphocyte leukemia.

This chain's CDR3 is CACDTVGLGENGADKLIF. The CDR3, as DNA: TGTGCCTGTGACACGGTAGGGCTGGGGGAAAACGGGGCCGATAAACTCATCTTT. V usage is TRDV2 and J usage is TRDJ1; TRDD3 aligns across 8 bases. J gave up 3 bases and V 1 base, and 15 bases lay outside the gene matches. This CDR3 comprises 18 residues. Germline V gene sequence: CDR1 GEAIGNYY, CDR2 EKD.